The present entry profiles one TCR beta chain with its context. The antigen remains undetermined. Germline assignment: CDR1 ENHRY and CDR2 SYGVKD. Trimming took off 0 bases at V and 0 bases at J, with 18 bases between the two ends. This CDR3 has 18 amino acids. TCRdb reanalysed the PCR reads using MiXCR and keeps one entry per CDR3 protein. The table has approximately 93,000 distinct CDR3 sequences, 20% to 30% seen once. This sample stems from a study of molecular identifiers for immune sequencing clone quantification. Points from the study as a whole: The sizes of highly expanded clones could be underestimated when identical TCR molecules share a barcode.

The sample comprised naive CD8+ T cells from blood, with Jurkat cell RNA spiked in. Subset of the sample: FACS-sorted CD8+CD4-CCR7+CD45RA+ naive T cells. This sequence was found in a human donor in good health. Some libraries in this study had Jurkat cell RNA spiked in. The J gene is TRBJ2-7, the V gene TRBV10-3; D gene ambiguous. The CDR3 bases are TGTGCCATCAGTGAGTCTCCAACGGGCACAAGGAGCTCCTACGAGCAGTACTTC. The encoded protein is CAISESPTGTRSSYEQYF.